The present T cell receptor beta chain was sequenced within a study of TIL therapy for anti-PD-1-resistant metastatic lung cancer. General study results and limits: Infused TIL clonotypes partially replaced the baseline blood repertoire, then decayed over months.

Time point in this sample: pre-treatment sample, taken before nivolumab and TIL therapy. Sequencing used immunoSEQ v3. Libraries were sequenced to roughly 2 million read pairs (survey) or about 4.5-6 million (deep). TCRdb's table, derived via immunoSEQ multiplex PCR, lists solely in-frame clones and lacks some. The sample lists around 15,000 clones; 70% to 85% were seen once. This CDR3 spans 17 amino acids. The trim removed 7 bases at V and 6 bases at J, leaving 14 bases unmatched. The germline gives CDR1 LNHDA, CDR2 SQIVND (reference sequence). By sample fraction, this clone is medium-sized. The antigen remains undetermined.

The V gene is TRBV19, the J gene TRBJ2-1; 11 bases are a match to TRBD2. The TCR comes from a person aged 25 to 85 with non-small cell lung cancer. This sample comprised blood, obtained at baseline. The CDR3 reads CASNLPTSGGGGNEQFF. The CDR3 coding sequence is TGTGCCAGTAACCTCCCTACTAGCGGGGGAGGTGGCAATGAGCAGTTCTTC. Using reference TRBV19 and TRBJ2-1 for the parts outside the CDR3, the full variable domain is DGGITQSPKYLFRKEGQNVTLSCEQNLNHDAMYWYRQDPGQGLRLIYYSQIVNDFQKGDIAEGYSVSREKKESFPLTVTSAQKNPTAFYLCASNLPTSGGGGNEQFFGPGTRLTVL.